These 26 T cell receptor beta chains were sequenced from one sample in a study of T cell responses to AZD1222 COVID-19 vaccine (TCRdb year 2021). The library was produced with the immunoSEQ multiplex PCR assay. The clones in this table, taken by TCRdb from immuneACCESS, are in-frame only. Not every clone is retained; where verified, under half of the shortfall comes from an unresolved V gene, and the cause of the rest is unknown. The sample profile shows more than 95,000 clones; about 92% of them were found once. The ten biggest clones cover approximately 1% of the sample. This sample's time point label indicates: baseline before first vaccination. The sample consisted of peripheral blood, taken on day 0 of AZD1222 vaccination. The receptors were sampled from an adult in good health.

V gene TRBV5-1 combines with J gene TRBJ1-1, with 11 nucleotides matching TRBD1. The CDR3 runs 15 residues. The trim removed 0 bases at V and 4 bases at J, leaving 2 bases unmatched. Germline V lookup: CDR1 SGHRS, CDR2 YFSETQ. The CDR3 protein is CASSLEGTGGTEAFF. CDR3 DNA sequence: TGCGCCAGCAGCTTGGAGGGGACAGGGGGCACTGAAGCTTTCTTT.

The CDR3 loop reads CASSIWSGVAANVLTF. CDR3 bases: TGTGCCAGTAGTATATGGTCAGGGGTTGCGGCCAACGTCCTGACTTTC. The rearrangement links TRBV19 to TRBJ2-6; D is perhaps TRBD1 (6 bases). Germline CDR1 and CDR2: LNHDA and SQIVND (reference sequence). Trimming left V 2 bases short and J 6 bases short, with 14 bases between. The CDR3 covers 16 residues.

V gene TRBV18 combines with J gene TRBJ1-6, with a weak D call TRBD1 (5 bases). The germline V gene has CDR1 KGHSH and CDR2 LQKENI. The CDR3 has 14 amino acids. Trimming left V 0 bases short and J 12 bases short, with 12 bases between. The CDR3 bases are TGTGCCAGCTCACCACCGGGGAGGGGAGGACCCCTCCACTTT. Translating gives CASSPPGRGGPLHF.

This chain uses TRBV5-6 with TRBJ2-1; 14 bases match TRBD2. The CDR3 is 18 amino acids. V was pared by 3 bases and J by 1 base, with 6 bases of the junction left unmatched. Germline V gene lookup returns CDR1 SGHDT and CDR2 YYEEEE. CDR3 in amino acids: CASSSGTSGSISYNEQFF. DNA of the CDR3: TGTGCCAGCAGCTCCGGGACTAGCGGGAGTATTTCCTACAATGAGCAGTTCTTC.

The chain carries TRBV5-1 and TRBJ1-1; unclear D gene. V was pared by 0 bases and J by 8 bases, with 11 bases between. Germline CDR1 reads SGHRS; CDR2 reads YFSETQ. The CDR3 runs 13 residues. The CDR3 sequence: CASSLASELEAFF. In DNA, the CDR3 is TGCGCCAGCAGCTTGGCTAGTGAATTGGAAGCTTTCTTT.

This chain uses TRBV5-6 with TRBJ1-5; the match to TRBD1 covers 9 bases. V trimming: 4 bases; J trimming: 6 bases; junction bases outside the gene matches: 8. Looked up from germline, CDR1 is SGHDT and CDR2 is YYEEEE. This CDR3 spans 15 amino acids. The DNA for the CDR3 is TGTGCCAGCAGCCTAAGGGGGACAGGGAGTCAGCCCCAGCATTTT. Its protein product is CASSLRGTGSQPQHF.

This clone was recorded once. The chain couples TRBV2 to TRBJ2-7; unclear D gene. Germline lookup yields CDR1 SNHLY and CDR2 FYNNEI. This CDR3 spans 16 amino acids. V shed 7 bases and J shed 0 bases, with 19 bases lying between them. CDR3 coding DNA: TGTGCCAGCACCAACTCCCTAGTTTACCCCTCCTACGAGCAGTACTTC. The encoded protein is CASTNSLVYPSYEQYF.

The chain links TRBV19 to TRBJ1-1; D unclear. The V and J ends lost 3 bases and 1 base respectively, with 9 bases between them. Per the germline V gene, CDR1 is LNHDA and CDR2 is SQIVND (reference sequence). CDR3 length equals 14 residues. CDR3 sequence: CASSMALTNTEAFF. CDR3 DNA: TGTGCCAGTAGTATGGCCCTTACGAACACTGAAGCTTTCTTT.

The DNA for the CDR3 is TGTGCCACCAGCAGAGAGAGCGCACTAGCGGGAGGGCGTAGGGGTACGCAGTATTTT. It is translated as CATSRESALAGGRRGTQYF. The chain recombines TRBV15 with TRBJ2-3; TRBD2 aligns across 13 bases. V lost 0 bases, J lost 8 bases, and 14 bases stayed unmatched. Germline V gene data show CDR1 as LNHNV and CDR2 as YYDKDF (reference sequence). The CDR3 extends over 19 amino acids.

This clone was detected only once. V and J are TRBV7-9 and TRBJ2-7, with D hard to call. In germline, CDR1 is SEHNR, CDR2 FQNEAQ (reference sequence). The CDR3 length is 12 residues. The ends were cut back, 5 bases at V and 2 bases at J, with 7 bases in the middle. This CDR3 reads CASSLPPYEQYF. CDR3 coding DNA: TGTGCCAGCAGCCTCCCACCCTACGAGCAGTACTTC. The full variable domain, completed using reference TRBV7-9 and TRBJ2-7, is DTGVSQNPRHKITKRGQNVTFRCDPISEHNRLYWYRQTLGQGPEFLTYFQNEAQLEKSRLLSDRFSAERPKGSFSTLEIQRTEQGDSAMYLCASSLPPYEQYFGPGTRLTVT.

The V gene is TRBV28, the J gene TRBJ1-2, with unresolved D. Germline CDR1 reads MDHEN; CDR2 reads SYDVKM. Trimming left V 1 base short and J 2 bases short, with 14 bases between. The CDR3 sequence is 16 residues long. The CDR3 DNA reads TGTGCCAGCAGTTTATTGGGGAATAATAGAAACTATGGCTACACCTTC. It encodes CASSLLGNNRNYGYTF.

This chain links TRBV10-3 with TRBJ2-7; TRBD1 matches at 7 bases. CDR3 size: 17 residues. The germline gives CDR1 ENHRY, CDR2 SYGVKD. The V segment lost 6 bases and the J segment 0 bases; nucleotides outside the gene matches: 14. The CDR3 DNA sequence: TGTGCCATCAGCCGGGACAGAGTCCGGAGGCCCTCCTACGAGCAGTACTTC. This codes for CAISRDRVRRPSYEQYF.

This rearrangement joins TRBV3-1 (or the pseudogene TRBV3-2) to TRBJ1-2, with 12 nucleotides matching TRBD1. The CDR3 runs 16 residues. CDR1 and CDR2 (germline): LGHDT, YNNKEL (reference sequence). The V gene end was trimmed by 4 bases and the J gene end by 5 bases; junction bases not matched to a gene: 8. CDR3 nucleotide sequence: TGTGCCAGCAGCCCAAGGGGGACAGGGGGCGGGTATGGCTACACCTTC. Its translation is CASSPRGTGGGYGYTF.

The chain recombines TRBV3-1 (or the pseudogene TRBV3-2) with TRBJ2-4; D may be TRBD1 (5 bases). The CDR3 runs 14 residues. The germline V gene encodes CDR1 LGHDT and CDR2 YNNKEL (reference sequence). The ends were cut back, 1 base at V and 4 bases at J, with 8 bases in the middle. CDR3 protein: CASSQGGRKNIQYF. In nucleotides, the CDR3 is TGTGCCAGCAGCCAAGGGGGCCGGAAAAACATTCAGTACTTC.

Only one count was recorded for this clone. The chain recombines TRBV6-2 or TRBV6-3 with TRBJ1-3, with 9 bases that match TRBD1. The CDR3 runs to 16 residues. With V trimmed by 2 bases and J by 1 base, 3 bases remained unmatched. Germline-derived CDR1 and CDR2 are MNHEY and SVGEGT. The CDR3: CASSYGTGSSGNTIYF. CDR3 DNA: TGTGCCAGCAGTTACGGGACAGGGTCTTCTGGAAACACCATATATTTT.

The chain employs TRBV5-4 and TRBJ2-7; D perhaps matches TRBD1 (5 bases). CDR3 length equals 15 residues. V gave up 4 bases and J gave up 2 bases, with 16 bases separating them. Germline values: CDR1 SGHNT, CDR2 YYREEE (reference sequence). For the CDR3, the DNA is TGTGCCAGCAGCCGAACGACAGAAAGACCCTACGAGCAGTACTTC. Its translation is CASSRTTERPYEQYF.

The gene calls are TRBV19 and TRBJ1-5; D is unresolved. CDR1 LNHDA and CDR2 SQIVND come from the germline V gene (reference sequence). The CDR3 covers 13 residues. V shed 5 bases and J shed 7 bases, with 12 bases lying between them. This chain's CDR3 is CASSGRTQQPQHF. In DNA, the CDR3 is TGTGCCAGTAGTGGGCGAACGCAGCAGCCCCAGCATTTT.

This clone was found a few times. The CDR3 loop reads CASSRDMGANQPQHF. The CDR3 DNA reads as TGTGCCAGCAGTAGGGACATGGGGGCCAATCAGCCCCAGCATTTT. This chain links TRBV27 with TRBJ1-5; possibly TRBD1 for D (6 bases). Germline CDR1 reads MNHEY; CDR2 reads SMNVEV (reference sequence). This CDR3 spans 15 amino acids. Trimming shortened V by 5 bases and J by 3 bases, and 14 bases separated the two germline ends.

The chain employs TRBV7-3 and TRBJ2-1; the match to TRBD2 covers 7 bases. Trimming at V came to 2 bases and at J to 0 bases, leaving 1 base not matched to a gene. Germline lookup yields CDR1 SGHTA and CDR2 FQGTGA. The CDR3 spans 15 residues. The CDR3 nucleotides read TGTGCCAGCAGCTTACGGGGGGACTCCTACAATGAGCAGTTCTTC. Amino acids: CASSLRGDSYNEQFF.

The V call is TRBV29-1, the J call TRBJ2-6, with TRBD1 as a possible D gene (7 bases). The V end lost 4 bases, the J end lost 6 bases, and 10 bases lay between the germline ends. This CDR3 has 13 residues. The germline CDR1 and CDR2 sequences are SQVTM and ANQGSEA. The CDR3 loop reads CSVAGGSANVLTF. The CDR3 region has the DNA TGCAGCGTTGCAGGGGGGTCGGCCAACGTCCTGACTTTC.

The rearrangement links TRBV5-1 to TRBJ1-4; D is perhaps TRBD1 (6 bases). Germline CDR1 reads SGHRS; CDR2 reads YFSETQ. Trimming took 1 base from V and 2 from J, leaving 9 bases between them. This CDR3 is 15 amino acids long. The CDR3 spells CASSLYGQTNEKLFF. The CDR3 DNA follows: TGCGCCAGCAGCTTGTATGGACAGACTAATGAAAAACTGTTTTTT.

J is TRBJ1-2 and V is TRBV4-1; 7 bases are shared with TRBD1. V was clipped by 0 bases and J by 1 base; unmatched bases: 5. Germline-derived CDR1 and CDR2 are MGHRA and YSYEKL. This CDR3 region has 16 residues. CDR3 bases: TGCGCCAGCAGCCAAGACAACAGGGGATATAACTATGGCTACACCTTC. Amino acids: CASSQDNRGYNYGYTF.

This chain connects TRBV11-3 to TRBJ2-1, with D hard to call. Germline V gives CDR1 SGHNT, CDR2 YENEEA. Trimming left V 0 bases short and J 0 bases short, with 9 bases between. The CDR3 contains 16 residues. This chain's CDR3 is CASSLERLSSYNEQFF. DNA for the CDR3: TGTGCCAGCAGCTTAGAGCGGCTAAGCTCCTACAATGAGCAGTTCTTC.

The chain combines TRBV4-1 with TRBJ1-6, with D possibly TRBD1 on 5 matching bases. The CDR3 covers 15 residues. The germline gives CDR1 MGHRA, CDR2 YSYEKL. V was clipped by 0 bases and J by 9 bases, with 12 bases between them. CDR3 coding DNA: TGCGCCAGCAGCCAAGATACGGGGCTCGGTTCACCCCTCCACTTT. Protein product: CASSQDTGLGSPLHF.

The V call is TRBV13, the J call TRBJ1-5; 7 nucleotides line up with TRBD1. From germline, CDR1 is PRHDT and CDR2 FYEKMQ (reference sequence). The CDR3 is 16 amino acids. Trimming cost V 5 bases and J 4 bases; bases outside gene matches: 11. CDR3 DNA sequence: TGTGCCAGCAGCAGATACGGGACAGCTAGAAATCAGCCCCAGCATTTT. It encodes CASSRYGTARNQPQHF. Looking up the rest from reference TRBV13 and TRBJ1-5 gives the full variable domain: AAGVIQSPRHLIKEKRETATLKCYPIPRHDTVYWYQQGPGQDPQFLISFYEKMQSDKGSIPDRFSAQQFSDYHSELNMSSLELGDSALYFCASSRYGTARNQPQHFGDGTRLSIL.

In this sample, this clone turned up once. This rearrangement joins TRBV2 to TRBJ1-2, with D unclear. Trimming took 3 bases from V and 8 from J, leaving 10 bases between them. Germline V gene lookup returns CDR1 SNHLY and CDR2 FYNNEI. The CDR3 has 12 amino acids. The CDR3 sequence is CASSEGATGYTF. The CDR3 DNA follows: TGTGCCAGCAGTGAGGGAGCAACGGGCTACACCTTC.